This T cell receptor (beta chain) stems from a study of early T cells in non-severe SARS-CoV-2 infection. Findings and limits, study-wide: Private and CD4 specificities were missed by VDJdb matching, skewed to anti-spike CD8.

TCRdb re-analysed the 5' RACE reads in MiXCR, keeping a single row per CDR3 protein. The sample lists 40,000 to 55,000 distinct CDR3 sequences, roughly 13% occurring once. Germline CDR1 reads SNHLY; CDR2 reads FYNNEI. The CDR3 runs to 14 residues. V was trimmed by 7 bases and J by 1 base, leaving 14 bases between them. This clonotype was seen many times. Its antigen is not known. The source of this sequence is an adult who was a healthcare worker with PCR-confirmed SARS-CoV-2 infection or an uninfected control (not recorded which). The sample consisted of whole blood. The V gene is TRBV2, the J gene TRBJ2-7, with D possibly TRBD2 on 6 matching bases. The CDR3 DNA sequence: TGTGCCAGCACCGTTGAGGAGGGTTCCTACGAGCAGTACTTC. It yields the protein CASTVEEGSYEQYF.